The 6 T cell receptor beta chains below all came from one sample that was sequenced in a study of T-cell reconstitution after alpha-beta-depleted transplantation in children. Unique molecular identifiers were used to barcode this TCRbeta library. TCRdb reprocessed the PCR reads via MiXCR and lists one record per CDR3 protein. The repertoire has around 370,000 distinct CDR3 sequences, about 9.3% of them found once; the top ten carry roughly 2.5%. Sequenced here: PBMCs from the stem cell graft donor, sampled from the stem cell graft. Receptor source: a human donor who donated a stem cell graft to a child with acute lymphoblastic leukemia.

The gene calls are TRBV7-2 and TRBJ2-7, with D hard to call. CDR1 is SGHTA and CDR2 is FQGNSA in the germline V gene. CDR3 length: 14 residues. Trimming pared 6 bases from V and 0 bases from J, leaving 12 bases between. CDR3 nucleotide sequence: TGTGCCAGCAGATTCGGACGGAGCTCCTACGAGCAGTACTTC. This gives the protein CASRFGRSSYEQYF.

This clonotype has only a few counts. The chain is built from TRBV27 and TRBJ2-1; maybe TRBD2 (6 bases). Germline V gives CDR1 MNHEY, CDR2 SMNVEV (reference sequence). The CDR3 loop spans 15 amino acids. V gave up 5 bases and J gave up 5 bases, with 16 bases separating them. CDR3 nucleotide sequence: TGTGCCAGCAGTCAGACTTTGGGACTTAACAATGAGCAGTTCTTC. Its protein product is CASSQTLGLNNEQFF.

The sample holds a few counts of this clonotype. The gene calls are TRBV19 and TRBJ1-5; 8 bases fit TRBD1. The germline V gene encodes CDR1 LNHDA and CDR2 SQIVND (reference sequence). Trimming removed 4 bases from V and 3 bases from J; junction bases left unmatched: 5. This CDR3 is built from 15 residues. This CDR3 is CASSKSGQVNQPQHF. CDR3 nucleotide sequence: TGTGCCAGTAGTAAGTCGGGACAGGTCAATCAGCCCCAGCATTTT.

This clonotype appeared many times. DNA for the CDR3: TGTGCCAGCAGCTTAGATCGTCTAGCGGGAGGGCCGTCCACCGATGAGCAGTTCTTC. Protein sequence: CASSLDRLAGGPSTDEQFF. The V and J genes are TRBV11-2 and TRBJ2-1, with 12 bases lining up with TRBD2. V was pared by 0 bases and J by 8 bases, with 14 bases of the junction left unmatched. In germline, CDR1 is SGHAT, CDR2 FQNNGV. CDR3 length equals 19 residues.

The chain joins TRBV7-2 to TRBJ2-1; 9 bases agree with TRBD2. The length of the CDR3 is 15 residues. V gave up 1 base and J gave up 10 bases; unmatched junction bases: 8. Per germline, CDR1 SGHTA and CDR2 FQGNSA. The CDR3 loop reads CASSLGLAGIIEQFF. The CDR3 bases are TGTGCCAGCAGCTTAGGCCTAGCGGGAATTATCGAGCAGTTCTTC.

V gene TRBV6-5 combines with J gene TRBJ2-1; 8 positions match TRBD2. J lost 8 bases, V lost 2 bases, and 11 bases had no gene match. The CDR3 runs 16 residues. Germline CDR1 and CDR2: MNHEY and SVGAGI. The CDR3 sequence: CASSYIAGLVVDEQFF. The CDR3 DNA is TGTGCCAGCAGTTACATCGCGGGACTAGTGGTCGATGAGCAGTTCTTC.